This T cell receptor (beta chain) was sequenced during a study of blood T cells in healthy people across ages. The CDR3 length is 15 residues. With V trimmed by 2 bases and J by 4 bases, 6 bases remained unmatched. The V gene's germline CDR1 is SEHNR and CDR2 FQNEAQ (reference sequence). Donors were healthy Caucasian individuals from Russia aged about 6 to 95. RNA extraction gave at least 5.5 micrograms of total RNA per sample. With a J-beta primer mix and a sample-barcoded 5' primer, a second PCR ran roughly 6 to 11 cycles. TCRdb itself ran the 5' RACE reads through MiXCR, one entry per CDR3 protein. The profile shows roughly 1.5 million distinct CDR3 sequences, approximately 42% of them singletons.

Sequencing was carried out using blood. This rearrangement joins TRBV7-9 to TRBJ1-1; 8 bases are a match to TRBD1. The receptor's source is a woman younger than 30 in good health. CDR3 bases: TGTGCCAGCAGCTTAATTGGACAGGGAAGCACTGAAGCTTTCTTT. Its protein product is CASSLIGQGSTEAFF.